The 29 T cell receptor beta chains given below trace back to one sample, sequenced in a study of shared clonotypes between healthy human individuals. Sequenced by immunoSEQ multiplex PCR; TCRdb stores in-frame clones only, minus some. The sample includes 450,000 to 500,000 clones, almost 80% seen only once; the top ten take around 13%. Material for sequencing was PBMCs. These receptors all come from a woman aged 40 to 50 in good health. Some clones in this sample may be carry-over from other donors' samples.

CDR3 sequence reads: CASSLDSSNQPQHF. For the CDR3, the DNA is TGTGCCAGCAGCTTGGACAGTAGCAATCAGCCCCAGCATTTT. This chain connects TRBV5-6 to TRBJ1-5; D remains unclear. CDR1 and CDR2 from the germline V gene are SGHDT and YYEEEE. This CDR3 has 14 residues. The germline V and J ends were trimmed by 0 bases and 0 bases, with 4 bases remaining between them.

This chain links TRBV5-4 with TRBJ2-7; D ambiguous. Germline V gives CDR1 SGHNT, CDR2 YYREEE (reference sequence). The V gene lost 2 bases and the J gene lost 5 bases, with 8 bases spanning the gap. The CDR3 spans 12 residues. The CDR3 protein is CASSLRSNEQYF. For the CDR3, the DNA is TGTGCCAGCAGCTTACGGTCCAACGAGCAGTACTTC.

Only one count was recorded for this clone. The CDR3 sequence is CASSLWGLAGGGSYEQYF. The DNA of the CDR3 is TGTGCCAGCAGTTTATGGGGACTAGCGGGAGGAGGCTCCTACGAGCAGTACTTC. The chain recombines TRBV28 with TRBJ2-5; 15 bases align to TRBD2. The J call is in doubt because the DNA end fits TRBJ2-7 better. The CDR3 has 18 residues. The germline CDR1 and CDR2 sequences are MDHEN and SYDVKM.

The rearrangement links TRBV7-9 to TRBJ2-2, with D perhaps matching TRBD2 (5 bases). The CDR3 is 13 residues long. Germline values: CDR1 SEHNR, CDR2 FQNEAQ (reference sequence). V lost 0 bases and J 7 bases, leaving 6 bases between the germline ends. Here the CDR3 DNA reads TGTGCCAGCAGCTTAGCTGGGAGCGGGGAGCTGTTTTTT. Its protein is CASSLAGSGELFF.

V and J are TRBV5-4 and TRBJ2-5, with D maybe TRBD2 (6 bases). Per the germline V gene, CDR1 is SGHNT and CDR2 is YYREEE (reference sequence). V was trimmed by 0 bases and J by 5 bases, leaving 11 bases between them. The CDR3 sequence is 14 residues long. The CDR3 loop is CASSLELALETQYF. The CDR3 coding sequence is TGTGCCAGCAGCTTGGAGCTAGCGCTTGAGACCCAGTACTTC.

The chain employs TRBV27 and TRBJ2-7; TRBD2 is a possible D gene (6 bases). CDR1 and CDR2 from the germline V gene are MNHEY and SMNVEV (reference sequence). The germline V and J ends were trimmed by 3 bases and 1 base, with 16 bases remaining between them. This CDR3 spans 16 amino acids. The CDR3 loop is CASSFPGGPASYEQYF. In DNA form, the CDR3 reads TGTGCCAGCAGTTTCCCCGGGGGACCGGCATCCTACGAGCAGTACTTC.

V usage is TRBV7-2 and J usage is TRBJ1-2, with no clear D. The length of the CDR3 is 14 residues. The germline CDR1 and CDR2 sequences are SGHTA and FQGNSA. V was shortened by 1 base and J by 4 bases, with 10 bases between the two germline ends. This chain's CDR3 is CASSLGGMSYGYTF. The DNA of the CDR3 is TGTGCCAGCAGCTTAGGAGGGATGTCCTATGGCTACACCTTC.

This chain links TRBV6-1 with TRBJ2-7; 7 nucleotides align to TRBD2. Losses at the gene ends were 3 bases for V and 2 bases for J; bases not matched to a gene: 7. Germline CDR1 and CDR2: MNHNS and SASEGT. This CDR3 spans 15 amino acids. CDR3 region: CASSDEGLPAYEQYF. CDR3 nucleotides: TGTGCCAGCAGTGATGAGGGACTACCCGCCTACGAGCAGTACTTC.

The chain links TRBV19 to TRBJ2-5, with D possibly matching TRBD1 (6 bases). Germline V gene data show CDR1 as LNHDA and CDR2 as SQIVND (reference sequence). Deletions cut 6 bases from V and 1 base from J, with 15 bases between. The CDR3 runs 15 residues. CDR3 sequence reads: CASSSTTGSQETQYF. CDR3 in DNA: TGTGCCAGTAGCTCAACCACAGGGAGCCAAGAGACCCAGTACTTC.

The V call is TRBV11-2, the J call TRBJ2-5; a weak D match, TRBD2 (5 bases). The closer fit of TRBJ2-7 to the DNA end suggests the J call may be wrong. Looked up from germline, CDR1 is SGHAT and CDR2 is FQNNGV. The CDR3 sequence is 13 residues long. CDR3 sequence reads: CASSIRGSYEQYF. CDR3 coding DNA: TGTGCCAGCAGCATCCGGGGTAGCTACGAGCAGTACTTC.

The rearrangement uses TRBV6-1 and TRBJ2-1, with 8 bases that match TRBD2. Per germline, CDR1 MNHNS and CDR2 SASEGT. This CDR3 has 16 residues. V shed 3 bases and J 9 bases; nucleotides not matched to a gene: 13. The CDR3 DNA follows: TGTGCCAGCAGTGAGCGAGCGGGGGTGCCAGAGAGTGAGCAGTTCTTC. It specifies CASSERAGVPESEQFF.

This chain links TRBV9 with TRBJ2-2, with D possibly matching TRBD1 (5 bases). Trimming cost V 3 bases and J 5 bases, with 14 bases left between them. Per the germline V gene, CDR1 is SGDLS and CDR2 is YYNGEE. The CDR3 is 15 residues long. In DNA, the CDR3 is TGTGCCAGCAGCGGTCGACAGTGGGGTACCGGGGAGCTGTTTTTT. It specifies CASSGRQWGTGELFF.

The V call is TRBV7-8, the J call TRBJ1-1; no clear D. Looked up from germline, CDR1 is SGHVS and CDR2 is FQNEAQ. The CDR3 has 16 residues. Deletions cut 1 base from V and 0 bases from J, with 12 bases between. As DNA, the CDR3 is TGTGCCAGCAGCTTAGGCATCGCGTTGATGAACACTGAAGCTTTCTTT. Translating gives CASSLGIALMNTEAFF.

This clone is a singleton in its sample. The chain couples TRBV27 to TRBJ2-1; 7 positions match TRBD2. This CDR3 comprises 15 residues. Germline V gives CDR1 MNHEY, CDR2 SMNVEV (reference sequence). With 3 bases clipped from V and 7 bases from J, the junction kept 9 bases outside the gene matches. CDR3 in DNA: TGTGCCAGCAGTTTCCCCGGCAGGGAGGGAAATGAGCAGTTCTTC. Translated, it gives CASSFPGREGNEQFF.

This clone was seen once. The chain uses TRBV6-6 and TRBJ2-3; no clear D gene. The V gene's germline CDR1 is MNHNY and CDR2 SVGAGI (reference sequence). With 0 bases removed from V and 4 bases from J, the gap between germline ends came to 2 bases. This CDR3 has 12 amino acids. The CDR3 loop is CASSYSSDTQYF. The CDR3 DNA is TGTGCCAGCAGTTACTCGTCAGATACGCAGTATTTT.

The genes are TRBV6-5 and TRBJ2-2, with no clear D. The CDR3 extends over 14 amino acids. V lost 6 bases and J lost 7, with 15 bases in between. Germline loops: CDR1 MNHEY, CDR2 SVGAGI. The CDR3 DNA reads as TGTGCCAGCAGCTCCAGCCTCGAAGGCGGGGAGCTGTTTTTT. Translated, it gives CASSSSLEGGELFF.

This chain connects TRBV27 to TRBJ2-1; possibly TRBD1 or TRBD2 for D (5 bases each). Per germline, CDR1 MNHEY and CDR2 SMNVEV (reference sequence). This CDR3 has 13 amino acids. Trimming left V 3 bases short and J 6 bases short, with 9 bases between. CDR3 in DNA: TGTGCCAGCAGTTTGGGACCCCGCAATGAGCAGTTCTTC. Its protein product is CASSLGPRNEQFF.

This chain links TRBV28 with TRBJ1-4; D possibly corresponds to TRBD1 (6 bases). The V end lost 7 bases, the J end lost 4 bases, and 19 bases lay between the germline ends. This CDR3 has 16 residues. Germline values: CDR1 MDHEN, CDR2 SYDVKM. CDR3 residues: CASIEQGRGINEKLFF. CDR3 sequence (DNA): TGTGCCAGCATTGAACAGGGAAGGGGGATTAATGAAAAACTGTTTTTT. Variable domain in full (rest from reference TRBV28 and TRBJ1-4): DVKVTQSSRYLVKRTGEKVFLECVQDMDHENMFWYRQDPGLGLRLIYFSYDVKMKEKGDIPEGYSVSREKKERFSLILESASTNQTSMYLCASIEQGRGINEKLFFGSGTQLSVL.

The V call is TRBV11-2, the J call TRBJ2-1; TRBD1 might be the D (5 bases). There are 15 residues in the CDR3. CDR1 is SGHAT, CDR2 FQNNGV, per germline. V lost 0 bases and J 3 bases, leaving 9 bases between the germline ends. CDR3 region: CASSLDQGIYNEQFF. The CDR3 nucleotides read TGTGCCAGCAGCTTAGACCAGGGTATCTACAATGAGCAGTTCTTC.

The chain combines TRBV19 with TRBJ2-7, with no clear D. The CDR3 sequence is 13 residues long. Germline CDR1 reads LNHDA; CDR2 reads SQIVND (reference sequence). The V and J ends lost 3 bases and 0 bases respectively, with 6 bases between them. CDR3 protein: CASSINPSYEQYF. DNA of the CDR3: TGTGCCAGTAGTATTAACCCCTCCTACGAGCAGTACTTC.

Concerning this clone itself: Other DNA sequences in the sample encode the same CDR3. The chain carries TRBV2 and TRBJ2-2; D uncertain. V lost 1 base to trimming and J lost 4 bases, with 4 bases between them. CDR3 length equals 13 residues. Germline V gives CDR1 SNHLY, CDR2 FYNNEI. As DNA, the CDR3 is TGTGCCAGCAGTGAAGTTGTCACCGGGGAGCTGTTTTTT. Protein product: CASSEVVTGELFF.

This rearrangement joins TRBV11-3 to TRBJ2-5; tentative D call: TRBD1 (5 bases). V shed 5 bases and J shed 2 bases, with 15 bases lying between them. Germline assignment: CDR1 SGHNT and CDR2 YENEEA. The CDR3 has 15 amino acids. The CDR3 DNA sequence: TGTGCCAGCAGCCTGAGACAGTCCCCTCAAGAGACCCAGTACTTC. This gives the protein CASSLRQSPQETQYF.

The CDR3: CAISALSGTGGGLETQYF. The CDR3 DNA follows: TGTGCCATCAGTGCCCTATCTGGGACAGGGGGCGGCTTGGAGACCCAGTACTTC. This rearrangement joins TRBV10-3 to TRBJ2-5, with 12 bases lining up with TRBD1. With V trimmed by 4 bases and J by 5 bases, 14 bases remained unmatched. CDR1 is ENHRY, CDR2 SYGVKD, per germline. The CDR3 runs 18 residues.

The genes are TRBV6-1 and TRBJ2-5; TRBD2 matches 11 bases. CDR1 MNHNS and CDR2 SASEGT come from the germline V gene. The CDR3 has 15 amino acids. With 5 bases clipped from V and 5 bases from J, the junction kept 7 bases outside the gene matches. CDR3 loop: CASSKPTSGVETQYF. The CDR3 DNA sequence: TGTGCCAGCAGTAAACCGACTAGCGGGGTGGAGACCCAGTACTTC.

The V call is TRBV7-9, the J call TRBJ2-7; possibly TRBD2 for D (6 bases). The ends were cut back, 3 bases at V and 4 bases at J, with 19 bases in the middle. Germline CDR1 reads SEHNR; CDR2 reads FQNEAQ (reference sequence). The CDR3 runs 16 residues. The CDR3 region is CASSFTRDSLTYEQYF. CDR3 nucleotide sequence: TGTGCCAGCAGCTTCACCCGGGACTCGCTCACATACGAGCAGTACTTC.

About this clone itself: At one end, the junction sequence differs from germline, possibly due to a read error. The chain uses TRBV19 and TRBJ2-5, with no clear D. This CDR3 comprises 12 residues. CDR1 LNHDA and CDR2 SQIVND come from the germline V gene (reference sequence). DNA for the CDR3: TGTGCCAGTAGCCCGGATCAAGAGATCCAGTACTTC. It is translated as CASSPDQEIQYF.

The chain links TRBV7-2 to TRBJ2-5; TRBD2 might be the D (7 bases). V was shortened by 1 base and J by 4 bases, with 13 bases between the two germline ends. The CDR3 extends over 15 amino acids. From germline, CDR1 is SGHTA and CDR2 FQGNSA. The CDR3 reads CASSLVRGAGETQYF. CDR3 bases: TGTGCCAGCAGCTTAGTCCGGGGGGCCGGAGAGACCCAGTACTTC.

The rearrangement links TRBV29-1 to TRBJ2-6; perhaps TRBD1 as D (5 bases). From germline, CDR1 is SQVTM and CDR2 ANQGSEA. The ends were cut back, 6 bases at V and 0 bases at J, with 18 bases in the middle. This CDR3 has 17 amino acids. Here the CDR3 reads CSVDIGQVSSGANVLTF. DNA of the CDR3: TGCAGCGTCGACATAGGACAAGTTTCCTCTGGGGCCAACGTCCTGACTTTC.

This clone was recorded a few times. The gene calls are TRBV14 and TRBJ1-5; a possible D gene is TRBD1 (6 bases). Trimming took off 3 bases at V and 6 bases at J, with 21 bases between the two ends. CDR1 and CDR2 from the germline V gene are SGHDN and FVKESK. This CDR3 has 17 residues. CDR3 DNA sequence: TGTGCCAGCAGCCAGGGAGGAGGGGGTTCAGGGGTTCAGCCCCAGCATTTT. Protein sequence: CASSQGGGGSGVQPQHF.